These 2 T cell receptor beta chains were sequenced from one sample in a study of quantifying T cell responses using KT2 cells. Study-wide context: RNA was reverse transcribed with TCR alpha and beta constant-region primers.

A single-stranded UMI oligo with SP2 sequence was ligated to cDNA 3' ends. First-round PCR used three to four cycles and beta primers RC1.1 and RC1.2 covering TRBC1 and TRBC2. TCRdb fed the UMI-ligation and nested PCR reads into MiXCR, producing one record per CDR3 protein. The sample lists about 50,000 distinct CDR3 sequences, about 9.9% occurring once. The sequenced sample was PBMCs spiked with cells of the T cell clone KT2. The receptor set was obtained from a human donor.

The chain carries TRBV2 and TRBJ1-2; D may be TRBD1 (5 bases). Deletions cut 6 bases from V and 2 bases from J, with 19 bases between. The germline V gene has CDR1 SNHLY and CDR2 FYNNEI. The CDR3 sequence is 16 residues long. The CDR3 reads CASSGTARPLNYGYTF. DNA of the CDR3: TGTGCCAGCAGCGGGACGGCCAGGCCTCTAAACTATGGCTACACCTTC.

This clonotype has only a few counts. The rearrangement links TRBV11-2 to TRBJ1-1; no definite D call. In germline, CDR1 is SGHAT, CDR2 FQNNGV. V lost 5 bases and J lost 4, with 14 bases in between. The CDR3 is 14 residues long. CDR3 sequence (DNA): TGTGCCAGCAGCCCCCTCGGGTTTGCCACTGAAGCTTTCTTT. Translation: CASSPLGFATEAFF. The whole variable domain, filled in from reference TRBV11-2 and TRBJ1-1, reads EAGVAQSPRYKIIEKRQSVAFWCNPISGHATLYWYQQILGQGPKLLIQFQNNGVVDDSQLPKDRFSAERLKGVDSTLKIQPAKLEDSAVYLCASSPLGFATEAFFGQGTRLTVV.